The subject of this entry is one T cell receptor (beta chain). These data belong to a study of blood T cell repertoires in COVID-19. Study information: Italy, Spain and the United States were the sources of the convalescent and acute COVID-19 samples. T cells, B-cell-depleted T cells, or PBMCs provided the cDNA or gDNA that served as material.

Between the trimmed V and J ends, which lost 4 bases and 5 bases, there was a span of 11 bases. This CDR3 has 14 residues. CDR1 and CDR2 (germline): SGHTA, FQGTGA. Per the study methods: Estimates of nucleated cell counts were drawn from the amplification of reference gene primers. Sequenced by immunoSEQ multiplex PCR; TCRdb stores in-frame clones only, minus some. The V and J calls and clone size come from that table; D and trimming were worked out from the DNA. Of roughly 190,000 clones detected, about four fifths appear once; the ten largest clones hold less than 7%. The sample was peripheral blood. The TCR was taken from a man in his sixties with acute or convalescent COVID-19. The chain employs TRBV7-3 and TRBJ2-2; perhaps TRBD2 as D (6 bases). The CDR3 spells CASSSSGGTGELFF. The CDR3 bases are TGTGCCAGCAGCTCCTCAGGAGGGACCGGGGAGCTGTTTTTT.